This entry is about one TCR beta chain. What it recognizes is unknown. This entry is derived from a study of T cell repertoires in cytomegalovirus infection. TCRdb redid the calling of the reads with MiXCR, one entry per CDR3 protein. Of approximately 730,000 distinct CDR3 sequences in the sample, almost 30% were seen once. The CDR3 consists of 16 residues. In germline, CDR1 is SGHRS, CDR2 YFSETQ. Germline trimming cut 5 bases from V and 1 base from J; bases unmatched to any gene: 5. The TCR originated in a human donor in good health (CMV status not recorded). Some clones in this sample may be carry-over from other donors' samples. Specimen: cultured CD8+ T cells from PBMCs, collected from culture after CMV antigen stimulation. V usage is TRBV5-1 and J usage is TRBJ2-7; 14 bases map to TRBD2. The CDR3: CASRGLAGGPSYEQYF. Written as DNA, the CDR3 is TGCGCCAGCAGAGGACTAGCGGGGGGTCCATCCTACGAGCAGTACTTC.